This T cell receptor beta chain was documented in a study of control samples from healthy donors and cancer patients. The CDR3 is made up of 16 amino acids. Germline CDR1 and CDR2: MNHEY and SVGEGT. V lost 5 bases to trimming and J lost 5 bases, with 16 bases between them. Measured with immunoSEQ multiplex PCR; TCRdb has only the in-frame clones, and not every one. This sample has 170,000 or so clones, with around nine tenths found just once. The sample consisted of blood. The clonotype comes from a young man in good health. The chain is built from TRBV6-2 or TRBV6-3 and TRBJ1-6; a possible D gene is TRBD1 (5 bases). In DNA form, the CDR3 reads TGTGCCAGCAGTCCGGAGGGGCAGCCTAATAATTCACCCCTCCACTTT. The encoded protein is CASSPEGQPNNSPLHF.